This T cell receptor (beta chain) was identified during a study of blood T cell repertoires in COVID-19. Measured with immunoSEQ multiplex PCR; TCRdb has only the in-frame clones, and not every one. The table records roughly 180,000 clones, 80% to 90% of them present only once. V was clipped by 4 bases and J by 4 bases; unmatched bases: 12. This CDR3 has 16 residues. Germline V gives CDR1 PRHDT, CDR2 FYEKMQ (reference sequence). This sequence was found in a woman between 50 and 59 years old in a cohort exposed to, infected with or recovered from COVID-19 (not recorded which). V is TRBV13 and J is TRBJ2-7, with 8 bases identical to TRBD2. Input material: PBMCs or T cells enriched from blood (not recorded which). DNA of the CDR3: TGTGCCAGCAGCTCCAAGGCCGGGACTAGGTCGTACGAGCAGTACTTC. This sequence encodes CASSSKAGTRSYEQYF.